Below are 8 T cell receptor beta chains sequenced from a single sample in a study of T cell responses to AZD1222 COVID-19 vaccine. Some clones are missing from TCRdb's copy, which holds only in-frame ones; the method was immunoSEQ multiplex PCR. The table has about 110,000 clones, around 84% seen once. This sample comprised peripheral blood, obtained on day 0 of AZD1222 vaccination. These receptors all stem from an adult in good health.

The chain has TRBV5-1 and TRBJ1-4; tentative D call: TRBD1 (6 bases). CDR1 and CDR2 from the germline V gene are SGHRS and YFSETQ. V dropped 1 base and J dropped 3 bases, with 22 bases sitting between them. This CDR3 has 19 residues. CDR3: CASSLRGHPLAGSNEKLFF. CDR3 nucleotides: TGCGCCAGCAGCTTGAGGGGACACCCATTGGCAGGGTCTAATGAAAAACTGTTTTTT.

V usage is TRBV7-2 and J usage is TRBJ2-7, with TRBD2 matching 10 bases. Germline CDR1 SGHTA, CDR2 FQGNSA. This CDR3 region has 16 residues. With 5 bases clipped from V and 0 bases from J, the junction kept 7 bases outside the gene matches. CDR3 bases: TGTGCCAGCAGCAACGAATTAGCGGGGGGCTCCTACGAGCAGTACTTC. The encoded protein is CASSNELAGGSYEQYF.

Regarding this clone: The junction and the germline gene differ at one end; a read error may be behind it. The sample holds other DNA sequences that translate to the same CDR3. V is TRBV3-1 (or the pseudogene TRBV3-2) and J is TRBJ1-2; 8 bases align to TRBD1. The germline V gene has CDR1 LGHDT and CDR2 YNNKEL (reference sequence). The CDR3 runs to 14 residues. The CDR3, as DNA: TGTGCCAGCAGTCAAGGGACAGGCGGCTATGGCTACACCTTC. Amino acids: CASSQGTGGYGYTF.

This sequence joins TRBV6-5 and TRBJ2-7, with a possible D match to TRBD2 (5 bases). The V gene lost 2 bases and the J gene lost 2 bases, with 7 bases spanning the gap. Germline CDR1 and CDR2: MNHEY and SVGAGI. CDR3 length: 13 amino acids. DNA for the CDR3: TGTGCCAGCAGTTACCCCGGGACCTACGAGCAGTACTTC. Translating gives CASSYPGTYEQYF.

The rearrangement uses TRBV9 and TRBJ1-2, with unresolved D. The CDR3 covers 13 residues. Trimming removed 0 bases at V and 8 bases at J, with 11 bases between. The germline CDR1 and CDR2 sequences are SGDLS and YYNGEE. In DNA, the CDR3 is TGTGCCAGCAGCGTAGGGGTCCGGAGGGGCTACACCTTC. It translates to CASSVGVRRGYTF.

The rearrangement uses TRBV2 and TRBJ1-6; 8 bases fit TRBD1. The germline V gene has CDR1 SNHLY and CDR2 FYNNEI. The CDR3 is made up of 20 amino acids. The junction had 21 bases not matched to a gene; V was cut back by 6 bases and J by 5 bases. CDR3 DNA: TGTGCCAGCAGCGCCAGGGGGCGAGTATTGGGGGGTGGTGATAATTCACCCCTCCACTTT. Its translation: CASSARGRVLGGGDNSPLHF.

The CDR3 loop is CASSPGANSPLHF. The DNA for the CDR3 is TGTGCCAGCAGCCCAGGGGCAAATTCACCCCTCCACTTT. The genes are TRBV2 and TRBJ1-6; D possibly corresponds to TRBD1 (6 bases). The V and J ends lost 6 bases and 7 bases respectively, with 10 bases between them. Germline values: CDR1 SNHLY, CDR2 FYNNEI. The CDR3 is 13 residues long.

This chain joins TRBV7-2 and TRBJ2-5; 9 nucleotides line up with TRBD1. Germline CDR1 is SGHTA and CDR2 is FQGNSA. V dropped 5 bases and J dropped 6; count of bases not matched to a gene: 4. The CDR3 spans 13 residues. CDR3 coding DNA: TGTGCCAGCAGCAAACAGGGGGCACAGACCCAGTACTTC. It specifies CASSKQGAQTQYF.